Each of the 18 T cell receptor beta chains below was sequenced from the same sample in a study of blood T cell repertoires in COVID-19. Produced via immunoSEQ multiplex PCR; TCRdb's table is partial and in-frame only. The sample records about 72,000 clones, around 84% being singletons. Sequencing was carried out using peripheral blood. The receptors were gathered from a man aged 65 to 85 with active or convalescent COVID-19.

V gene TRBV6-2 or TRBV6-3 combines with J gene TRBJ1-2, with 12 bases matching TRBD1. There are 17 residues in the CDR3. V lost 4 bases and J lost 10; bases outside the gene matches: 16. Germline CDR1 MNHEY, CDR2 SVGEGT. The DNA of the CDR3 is TGTGCCAGCAGTTCGCGCCCGGGACAGGGGGCGCGGGAGTTCTACACCTTC. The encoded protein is CASSSRPGQGAREFYTF.

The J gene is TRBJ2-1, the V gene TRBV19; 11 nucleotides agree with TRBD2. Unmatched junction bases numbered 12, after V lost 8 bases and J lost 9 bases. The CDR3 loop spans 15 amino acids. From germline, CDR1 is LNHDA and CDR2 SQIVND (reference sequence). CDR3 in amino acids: CASALGSGRDLEQFF. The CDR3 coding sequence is TGTGCCAGTGCCTTAGGTAGCGGGAGGGATCTTGAGCAGTTCTTC.

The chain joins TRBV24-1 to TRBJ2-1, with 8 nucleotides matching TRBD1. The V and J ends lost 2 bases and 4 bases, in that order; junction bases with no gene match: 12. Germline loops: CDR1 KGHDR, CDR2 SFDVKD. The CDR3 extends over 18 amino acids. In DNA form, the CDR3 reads TGTGCCACCAGTGATTCGCCCCGGACAGGGCTTCTATACAATGAGCAGTTCTTC. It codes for CATSDSPRTGLLYNEQFF.

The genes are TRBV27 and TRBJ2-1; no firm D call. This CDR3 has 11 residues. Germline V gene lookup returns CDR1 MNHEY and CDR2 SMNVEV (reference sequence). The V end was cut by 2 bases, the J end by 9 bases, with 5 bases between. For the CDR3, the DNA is TGTGCCAGCAGTTTAGGGCTTGAGCAGTTCTTC. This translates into CASSLGLEQFF.

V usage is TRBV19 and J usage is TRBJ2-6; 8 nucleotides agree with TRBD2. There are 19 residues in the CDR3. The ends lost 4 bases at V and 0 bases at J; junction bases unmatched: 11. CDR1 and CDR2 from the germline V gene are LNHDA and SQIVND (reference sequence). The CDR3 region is CASSRVIAGLSSGANVLTF. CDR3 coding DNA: TGTGCCAGTAGTAGAGTTATAGCGGGATTAAGCTCTGGGGCCAACGTCCTGACTTTC. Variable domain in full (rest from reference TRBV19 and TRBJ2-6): DGGITQSPKYLFRKEGQNVTLSCEQNLNHDAMYWYRQDPGQGLRLIYYSQIVNDFQKGDIAEGYSVSREKKESFPLTVTSAQKNPTAFYLCASSRVIAGLSSGANVLTFGAGSRLTVL.

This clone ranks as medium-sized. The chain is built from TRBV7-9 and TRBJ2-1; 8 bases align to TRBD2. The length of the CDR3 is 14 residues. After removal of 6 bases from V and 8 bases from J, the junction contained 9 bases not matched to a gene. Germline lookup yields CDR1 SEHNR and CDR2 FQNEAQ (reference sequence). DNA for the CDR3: TGTGCCAGCAGAACTAGCGGTAACTGGGATGAGCAGTTCTTC. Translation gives CASRTSGNWDEQFF.

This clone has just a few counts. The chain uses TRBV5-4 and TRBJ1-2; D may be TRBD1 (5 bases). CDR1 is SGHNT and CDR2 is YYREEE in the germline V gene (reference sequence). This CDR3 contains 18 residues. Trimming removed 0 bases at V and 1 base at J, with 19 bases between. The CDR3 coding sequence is TGTGCCAGCAGCTTGGGGGGCTTATTAGGCGAGCTTAACTATGGCTACACCTTC. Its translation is CASSLGGLLGELNYGYTF.

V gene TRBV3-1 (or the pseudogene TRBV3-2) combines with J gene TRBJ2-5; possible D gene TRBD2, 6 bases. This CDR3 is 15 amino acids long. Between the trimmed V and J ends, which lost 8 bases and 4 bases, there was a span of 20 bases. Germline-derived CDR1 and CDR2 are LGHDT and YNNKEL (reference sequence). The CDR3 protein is CASSTRPGGLETQYF. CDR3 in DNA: TGTGCCAGCTCCACCCGCCCTGGGGGACTAGAGACCCAGTACTTC.

CDR3 sequence (DNA): TGCGCCAGCAGGAAGAGCGGGAAAACGTCCAATGAGCAGTTCTTC. Its protein is CASRKSGKTSNEQFF. The chain is built from TRBV5-1 and TRBJ2-1, with 7 bases matching TRBD2. The germline V gene has CDR1 SGHRS and CDR2 YFSETQ. V lost 5 bases and J lost 6; bases outside the gene matches: 11. The CDR3 covers 15 residues.

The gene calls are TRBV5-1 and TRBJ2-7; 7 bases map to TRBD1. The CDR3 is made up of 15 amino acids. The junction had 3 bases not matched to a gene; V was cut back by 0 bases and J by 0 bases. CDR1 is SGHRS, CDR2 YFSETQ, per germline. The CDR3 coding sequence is TGCGCCAGCAGCTTGGCGACAGGGAACTCCTACGAGCAGTACTTC. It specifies CASSLATGNSYEQYF.

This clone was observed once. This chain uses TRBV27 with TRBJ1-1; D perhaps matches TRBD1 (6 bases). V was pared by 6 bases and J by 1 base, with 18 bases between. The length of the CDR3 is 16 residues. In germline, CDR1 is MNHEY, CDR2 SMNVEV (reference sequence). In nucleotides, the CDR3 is TGTGCCAGCAGGCTACAGGGTAAAGGTCGGAACACTGAAGCTTTCTTT. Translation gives CASRLQGKGRNTEAFF.

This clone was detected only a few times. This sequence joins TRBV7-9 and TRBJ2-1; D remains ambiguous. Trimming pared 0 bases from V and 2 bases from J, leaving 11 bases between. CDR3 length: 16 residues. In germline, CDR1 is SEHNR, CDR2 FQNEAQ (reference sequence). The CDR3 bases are TGTGCCAGCAGCTTAGCTCTCTCTAAAACCTACAATGAGCAGTTCTTC. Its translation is CASSLALSKTYNEQFF.

CDR3 sequence: CASSFRPTGPSYEQYF. The CDR3 DNA reads as TGTGCCAGCAGTTTCCGCCCAACAGGGCCCTCTTACGAGCAGTACTTC. The rearrangement links TRBV28 to TRBJ2-7, with a tentative D call TRBD1 (6 bases). CDR3 length equals 16 residues. V was shortened by 3 bases and J by 4 bases, with 19 bases between the two germline ends. CDR1 and CDR2 from the germline V gene are MDHEN and SYDVKM. The variable domain in full, completed from reference TRBV28 and TRBJ2-7, reads DVKVTQSSRYLVKRTGEKVFLECVQDMDHENMFWYRQDPGLGLRLIYFSYDVKMKEKGDIPEGYSVSREKKERFSLILESASTNQTSMYLCASSFRPTGPSYEQYFGPGTRLTVT.

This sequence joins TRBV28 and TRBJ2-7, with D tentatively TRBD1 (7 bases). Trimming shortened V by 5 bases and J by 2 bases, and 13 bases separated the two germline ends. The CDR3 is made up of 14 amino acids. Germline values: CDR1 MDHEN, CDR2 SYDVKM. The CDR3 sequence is CASSPAGTAYEQYF. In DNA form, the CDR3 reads TGTGCCAGCAGTCCGGCGGGGACAGCCTACGAGCAGTACTTC.

The CDR3 loop is CASSFRISVKNIQYF. CDR3 bases: TGTGCCAGCAGCTTCCGAATTAGTGTCAAAAACATTCAGTACTTC. The chain employs TRBV28 and TRBJ2-4; D unclear. The CDR3 spans 15 residues. Germline CDR1 is MDHEN and CDR2 is SYDVKM. V was shortened by 6 bases and J by 3 bases, with 15 bases between the two germline ends.

The CDR3 is CASSPSGLIRTEAFF. The DNA of the CDR3 is TGTGCCAGCAGCCCTAGCGGCCTTATCCGGACTGAAGCTTTCTTT. The chain couples TRBV7-9 to TRBJ1-1; no clear D. CDR1 SEHNR and CDR2 FQNEAQ come from the germline V gene (reference sequence). This CDR3 comprises 15 residues. V dropped 5 bases and J dropped 5 bases, with 18 bases sitting between them.

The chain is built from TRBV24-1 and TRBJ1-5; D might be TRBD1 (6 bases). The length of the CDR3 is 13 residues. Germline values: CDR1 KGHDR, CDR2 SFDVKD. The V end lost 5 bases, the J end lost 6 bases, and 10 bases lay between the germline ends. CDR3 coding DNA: TGTGCCACCAGTGCCACAGGGAGTCAGCCCCAGCATTTT. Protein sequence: CATSATGSQPQHF.

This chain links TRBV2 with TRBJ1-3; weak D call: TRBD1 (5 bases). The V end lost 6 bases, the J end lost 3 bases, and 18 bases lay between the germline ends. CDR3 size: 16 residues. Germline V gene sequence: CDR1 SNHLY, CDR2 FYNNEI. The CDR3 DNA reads TGTGCCAGCAGGAGGGACTCCGGTGCGTATGGAAACACCATATATTTT. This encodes CASRRDSGAYGNTIYF.